The source of this T cell receptor beta chain is a study of blood T cell repertoires in COVID-19. For the study at large: From the United States, Italy and Spain came samples of acute and convalescent COVID-19.

Germline V gives CDR1 SGHTA, CDR2 FQGNSA. The CDR3 contains 17 residues. V lost 0 bases, J lost 4 bases, and 18 bases lay in between. Sequencing used immunoSEQ multiplex PCR; TCRdb keeps in-frame clones, though not all of them. The sample yields a few hundred thousand clones, approximately 88% seen once. The TCR originated in a woman aged 40 to 50 with acute COVID-19. The V gene is TRBV7-2, the J gene TRBJ1-2; D is unresolved. Sample: PBMCs or T cells enriched from blood (not recorded which). In nucleotides, the CDR3 is TGTGCCAGCAGCTTAGCCCCTGGGCAGGATAGAACCTATGGCTACACCTTC. It is translated as CASSLAPGQDRTYGYTF.